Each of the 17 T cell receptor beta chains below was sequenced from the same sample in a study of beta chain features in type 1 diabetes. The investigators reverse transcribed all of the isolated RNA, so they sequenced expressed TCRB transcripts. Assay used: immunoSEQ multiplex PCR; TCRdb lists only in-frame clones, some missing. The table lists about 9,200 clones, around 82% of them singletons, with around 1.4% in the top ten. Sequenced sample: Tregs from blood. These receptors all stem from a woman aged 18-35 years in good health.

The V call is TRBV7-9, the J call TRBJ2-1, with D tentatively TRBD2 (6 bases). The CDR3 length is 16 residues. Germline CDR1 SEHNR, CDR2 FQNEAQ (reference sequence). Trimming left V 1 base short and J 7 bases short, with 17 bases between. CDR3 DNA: TGTGCCAGCAGCTTAGGGGTTCTCGTGGGGGGTAATGAGCAGTTCTTC. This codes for CASSLGVLVGGNEQFF. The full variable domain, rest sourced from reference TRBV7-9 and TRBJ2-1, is DTGVSQNPRHKITKRGQNVTFRCDPISEHNRLYWYRQTLGQGPEFLTYFQNEAQLEKSRLLSDRFSAERPKGSFSTLEIQRTEQGDSAMYLCASSLGVLVGGNEQFFGPGTRLTVL.

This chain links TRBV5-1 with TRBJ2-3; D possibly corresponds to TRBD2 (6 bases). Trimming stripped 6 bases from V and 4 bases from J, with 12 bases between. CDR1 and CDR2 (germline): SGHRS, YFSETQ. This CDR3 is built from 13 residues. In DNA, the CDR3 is TGCGCCAGCACCAGAGCGGGCGCAGATACGCAGTATTTT. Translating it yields CASTRAGADTQYF.

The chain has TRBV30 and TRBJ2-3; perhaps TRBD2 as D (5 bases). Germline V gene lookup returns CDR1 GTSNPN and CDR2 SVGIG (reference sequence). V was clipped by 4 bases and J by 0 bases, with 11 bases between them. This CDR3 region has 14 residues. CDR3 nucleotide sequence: TGTGCCTGGACCCCCCCGGGAAGCACAGATACGCAGTATTTT. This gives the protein CAWTPPGSTDTQYF.

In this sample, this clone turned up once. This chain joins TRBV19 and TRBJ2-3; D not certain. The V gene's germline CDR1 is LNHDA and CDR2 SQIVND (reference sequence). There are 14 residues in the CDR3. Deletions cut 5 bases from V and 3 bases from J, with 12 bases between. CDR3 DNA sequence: TGTGCCAGTAGTCCCCGCGCGAGAACAGATACGCAGTATTTT. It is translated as CASSPRARTDTQYF.

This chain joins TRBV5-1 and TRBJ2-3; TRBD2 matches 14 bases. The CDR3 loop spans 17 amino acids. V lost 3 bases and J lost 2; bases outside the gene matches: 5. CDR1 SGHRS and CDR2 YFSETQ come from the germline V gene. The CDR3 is CASSSGLAGGLTDTQYF. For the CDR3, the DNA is TGCGCCAGCAGCTCCGGACTAGCGGGAGGCCTCACAGATACGCAGTATTTT.

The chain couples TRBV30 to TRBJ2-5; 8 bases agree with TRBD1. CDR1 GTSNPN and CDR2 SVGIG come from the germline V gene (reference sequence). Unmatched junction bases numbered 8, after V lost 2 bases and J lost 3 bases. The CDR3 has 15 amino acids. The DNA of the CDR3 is TGTGCCTGGAGTCGTGGGCCGGGACAGGAAGAGACCCAGTACTTC. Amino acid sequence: CAWSRGPGQEETQYF.

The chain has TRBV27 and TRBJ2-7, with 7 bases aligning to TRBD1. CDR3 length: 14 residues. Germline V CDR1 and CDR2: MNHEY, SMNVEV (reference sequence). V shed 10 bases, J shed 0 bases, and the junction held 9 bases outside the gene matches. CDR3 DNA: TGTGCCACCAGACGGGACAGAGCCTCCTACGAGCAGTACTTC. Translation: CATRRDRASYEQYF.

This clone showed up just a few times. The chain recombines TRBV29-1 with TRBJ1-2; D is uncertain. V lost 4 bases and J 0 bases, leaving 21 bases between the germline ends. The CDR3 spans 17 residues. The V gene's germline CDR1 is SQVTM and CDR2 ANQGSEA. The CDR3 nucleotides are TGCAGCGTTGCTGGACTCCCCGGGTTTACCGCTAACTATGGCTACACCTTC. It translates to CSVAGLPGFTANYGYTF.

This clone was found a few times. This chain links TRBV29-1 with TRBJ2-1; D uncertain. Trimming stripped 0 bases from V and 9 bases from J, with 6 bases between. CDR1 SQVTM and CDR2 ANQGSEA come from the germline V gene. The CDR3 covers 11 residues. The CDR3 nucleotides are TGCAGCGTTGAAGATCTCGGTGAGCAGTTCTTC. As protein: CSVEDLGEQFF.

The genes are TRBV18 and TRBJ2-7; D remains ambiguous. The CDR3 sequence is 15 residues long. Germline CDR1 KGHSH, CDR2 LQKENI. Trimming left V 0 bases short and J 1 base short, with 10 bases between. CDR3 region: CASSPPLGRSYEQYF. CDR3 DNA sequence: TGTGCCAGCTCACCACCCTTGGGCCGTTCCTACGAGCAGTACTTC.

CDR3 coding DNA: TGTGCCAGCAGCTTTAGACCGGGACTAGCGGGAGTGGGGGCAGATACGCAGTATTTT. It encodes CASSFRPGLAGVGADTQYF. This sequence joins TRBV11-2 and TRBJ2-3; 14 nucleotides line up with TRBD2. J was trimmed by 4 bases and V by 3 bases; bases with no gene match: 12. CDR1 is SGHAT, CDR2 FQNNGV, per germline. This CDR3 is built from 19 residues.

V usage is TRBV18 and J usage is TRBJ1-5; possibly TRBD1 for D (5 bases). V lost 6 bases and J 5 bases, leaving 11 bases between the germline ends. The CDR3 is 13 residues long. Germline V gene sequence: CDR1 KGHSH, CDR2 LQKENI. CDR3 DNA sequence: TGTGCCAGCTCTTCGCGGGGGGATCAGCCCCAGCATTTT. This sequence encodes CASSSRGDQPQHF. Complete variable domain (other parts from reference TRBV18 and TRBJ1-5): NAGVMQNPRHLVRRRGQEARLRCSPMKGHSHVYWYRQLPEEGLKFMVYLQKENIIDESGMPKERFSAEFPKEGPSILRIQQVVRGDSAAYFCASSSRGDQPQHFGDGTRLSIL.

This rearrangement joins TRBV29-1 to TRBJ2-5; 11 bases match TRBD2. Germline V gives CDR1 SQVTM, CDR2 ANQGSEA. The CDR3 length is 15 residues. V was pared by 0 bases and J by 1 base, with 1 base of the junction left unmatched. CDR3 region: CSVEDSGGAQETQYF. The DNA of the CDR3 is TGCAGCGTTGAAGATAGCGGGGGGGCCCAAGAGACCCAGTACTTC.

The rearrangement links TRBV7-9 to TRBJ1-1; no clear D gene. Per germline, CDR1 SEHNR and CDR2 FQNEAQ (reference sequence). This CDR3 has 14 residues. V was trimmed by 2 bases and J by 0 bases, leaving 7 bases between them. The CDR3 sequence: CASSLRSMNTEAFF. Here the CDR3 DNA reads TGTGCCAGCAGCTTACGTAGCATGAACACTGAAGCTTTCTTT.

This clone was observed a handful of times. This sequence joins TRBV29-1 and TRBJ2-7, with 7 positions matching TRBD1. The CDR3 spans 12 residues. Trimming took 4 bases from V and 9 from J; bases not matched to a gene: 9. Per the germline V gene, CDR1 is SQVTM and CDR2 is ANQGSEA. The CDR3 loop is CSVGDSSLGQYF. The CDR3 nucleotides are TGCAGCGTTGGGGACAGCTCACTCGGGCAGTACTTC.

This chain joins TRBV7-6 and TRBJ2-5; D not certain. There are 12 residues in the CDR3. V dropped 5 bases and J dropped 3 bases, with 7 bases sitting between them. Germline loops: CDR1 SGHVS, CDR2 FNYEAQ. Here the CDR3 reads CASSPGKETQYF. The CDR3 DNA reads TGTGCCAGCAGCCCCGGTAAAGAGACCCAGTACTTC. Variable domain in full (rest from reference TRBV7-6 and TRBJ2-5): GAGVSQSPRYKVTKRGQDVALRCDPISGHVSLYWYRQALGQGPEFLTYFNYEAQQDKSGLPNDRFSAERPEGSISTLTIQRTEQRDSAMYRCASSPGKETQYFGPGTRLLVL.

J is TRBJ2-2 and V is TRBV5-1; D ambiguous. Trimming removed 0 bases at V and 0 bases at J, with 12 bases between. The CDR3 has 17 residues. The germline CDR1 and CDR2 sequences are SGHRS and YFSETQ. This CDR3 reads CASSLEPSGSNTGELFF. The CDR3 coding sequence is TGCGCCAGCAGCTTGGAACCCTCGGGTTCGAACACCGGGGAGCTGTTTTTT.